Listed here are 15 T cell receptor beta chains from one sample, sequenced in a study of cytomegalovirus exposure and HLA in healthy donors. PCR primers comprised 60 Vbeta and 13 Jbeta primers. Produced via immunoSEQ multiplex PCR; TCRdb's table is partial and in-frame only. The sample yields some 200,000 clones, roughly 77% seen once. The sequenced material came from PBMCs. These receptors were taken from a male donor in good health and CMV-seropositive.

The table lists this clone with a few counts. V gene TRBV6-5 combines with J gene TRBJ1-2, with 8 bases aligning to TRBD1. The CDR3 contains 14 residues. Germline assignment: CDR1 MNHEY and CDR2 SVGAGI. V was clipped by 4 bases and J by 1 base; unmatched bases: 2. CDR3 nucleotide sequence: TGTGCCAGCAGTTCGACAGGGGTTAACTATGGCTACACCTTC. It codes for CASSSTGVNYGYTF.

This clone came up once. CDR3 in amino acids: CASSYLGDNYGYTF. CDR3 nucleotide sequence: TGTGCCAGCAGTTATCTAGGGGATAACTATGGCTACACCTTC. J is TRBJ1-2 and V is TRBV6-1; D is possibly TRBD1 (5 bases). Germline CDR1 reads MNHNS; CDR2 reads SASEGT. This CDR3 spans 14 amino acids. Trimming took 5 bases from V and 1 from J, leaving 11 bases between them.

Written as DNA, the CDR3 is TGTGCCAGCAGCTTAGTTAGCGGGGGACCTCAAGAGACCCAGTACTTC. It encodes CASSLVSGGPQETQYF. The V call is TRBV7-2, the J call TRBJ2-5, with 9 bases aligning to TRBD2. The ends lost 1 base at V and 2 bases at J; junction bases unmatched: 5. CDR1 is SGHTA, CDR2 FQGNSA, per germline. This CDR3 spans 16 amino acids.

This sequence joins TRBV7-3 and TRBJ2-7; 9 bases are a match to TRBD1. The CDR3 length is 13 residues. The germline CDR1 and CDR2 sequences are SGHTA and FQGTGA. The junction had 4 bases not matched to a gene; V was cut back by 4 bases and J by 6 bases. In nucleotides, the CDR3 is TGTGCCAGCAGCTCAACAGGGGGCGGCGAGCAGTACTTC. Its translation: CASSSTGGGEQYF.

This chain joins TRBV4-1 and TRBJ1-1; the D gene is possibly TRBD1 (5 bases). Germline lookup yields CDR1 MGHRA and CDR2 YSYEKL. The V gene lost 0 bases and the J gene lost 3 bases, with 11 bases spanning the gap. There are 15 residues in the CDR3. The chain's CDR3 is CASSQDEGAYTEAFF. The CDR3 DNA reads TGCGCCAGCAGCCAAGATGAAGGGGCGTACACTGAAGCTTTCTTT.

This chain connects TRBV14 to TRBJ2-5; 11 bases line up with TRBD2. V lost 1 base and J lost 5; bases outside the gene matches: 3. The CDR3 is 15 amino acids. Germline CDR1 reads SGHDN; CDR2 reads FVKESK. CDR3 nucleotides: TGTGCCAGCAGCCAAGGTCCTAGCGGGGGGGAGACCCAGTACTTC. This gives the protein CASSQGPSGGETQYF.

The genes are TRBV11-2 and TRBJ2-1, with D uncertain. Looked up from germline, CDR1 is SGHAT and CDR2 is FQNNGV. V lost 5 bases and J 6 bases, leaving 11 bases between the germline ends. This CDR3 spans 13 amino acids. The CDR3 loop is CASSGPKSNEQFF. CDR3 sequence (DNA): TGTGCCAGCAGCGGGCCTAAATCCAATGAGCAGTTCTTC.

V is TRBV19 and J is TRBJ2-7; 8 positions agree with TRBD2. The trim removed 10 bases at V and 3 bases at J, leaving 17 bases unmatched. The CDR3 is 16 residues long. CDR1 LNHDA and CDR2 SQIVND come from the germline V gene (reference sequence). The DNA for the CDR3 is TGTGCCACCCGCGGGTTAGTAGCGGGAAGCCGCTACGAGCAGTACTTC. Protein sequence: CATRGLVAGSRYEQYF.

This clone was found once. At one end, the junction sequence differs from germline, possibly due to a read error. The rearrangement uses TRBV11-2 and TRBJ2-3; 9 positions match TRBD2. CDR3 length: 15 amino acids. Looked up from germline, CDR1 is SGHAT and CDR2 is FQNNGV. For the CDR3, the DNA is TGTGCCAGCAGTCTTAGCGGGGGAAACACAGGTACGCAGTATTTT. As protein: CASSLSGGNTGTQYF.

V is TRBV7-9 and J is TRBJ1-3, with a weak D call TRBD1 (6 bases). Trimming left V 5 bases short and J 1 base short, with 15 bases between. Germline V CDR1 and CDR2: SEHNR, FQNEAQ (reference sequence). CDR3 size: 16 residues. The CDR3 sequence: CASSTTLQGSGNTIYF. CDR3 nucleotide sequence: TGTGCCAGCAGCACAACGCTACAGGGTTCTGGAAACACCATATATTTT.

V usage is TRBV9 and J usage is TRBJ1-3; D gene unclear. The CDR3 spans 12 residues. CDR1 is SGDLS, CDR2 YYNGEE, per germline. V was trimmed by 0 bases and J by 8 bases, leaving 6 bases between them. The CDR3 sequence is CASSVVEDTIYF. CDR3 DNA: TGTGCCAGCAGCGTAGTCGAGGACACCATATATTTT.

The chain couples TRBV4-3 to TRBJ2-1, with D tentatively TRBD2 (6 bases). Germline V gene lookup returns CDR1 LGHNA and CDR2 YSLEER. The ends were cut back, 3 bases at V and 3 bases at J, with 9 bases in the middle. The CDR3 contains 14 residues. The CDR3 DNA reads as TGCGCCAGCAGCCAGTGGGGGGTCTACAATGAGCAGTTCTTC. This translates into CASSQWGVYNEQFF.

This chain uses TRBV29-1 with TRBJ1-2; 8 bases are shared with TRBD1. This CDR3 spans 16 amino acids. Germline CDR1 is SQVTM and CDR2 is ANQGSEA. J lost 7 bases, V lost 4 bases, and 17 bases had no gene match. The CDR3 region is CSVVPEDRAGRSGYTF. CDR3 nucleotides: TGCAGCGTTGTTCCGGAGGACAGGGCTGGCAGGAGTGGCTACACCTTC.

With respect to this clone: A read error may produce the germline difference seen at one junction end. The chain couples TRBV5-1 to TRBJ2-1, with TRBD2 as a possible D gene (5 bases). Germline loops: CDR1 SGHRS, CDR2 YFSETQ. There are 14 residues in the CDR3. The CDR3 DNA sequence: TGCGCCAGCAGATTGGCGGGTTCATACAATGAGCAGTTCTTC. As protein: CASRLAGSYNEQFF.

This clone was counted between two and nine times. This rearrangement joins TRBV27 to TRBJ2-1; the D gene is possibly TRBD2 (5 bases). The V end lost 6 bases, the J end lost 4 bases, and 16 bases lay between the germline ends. CDR3 length: 15 amino acids. The germline V gene has CDR1 MNHEY and CDR2 SMNVEV (reference sequence). The CDR3 reads CASRPAVPVYNEQFF. DNA of the CDR3: TGTGCCAGCAGACCAGCGGTTCCGGTTTACAATGAGCAGTTCTTC.